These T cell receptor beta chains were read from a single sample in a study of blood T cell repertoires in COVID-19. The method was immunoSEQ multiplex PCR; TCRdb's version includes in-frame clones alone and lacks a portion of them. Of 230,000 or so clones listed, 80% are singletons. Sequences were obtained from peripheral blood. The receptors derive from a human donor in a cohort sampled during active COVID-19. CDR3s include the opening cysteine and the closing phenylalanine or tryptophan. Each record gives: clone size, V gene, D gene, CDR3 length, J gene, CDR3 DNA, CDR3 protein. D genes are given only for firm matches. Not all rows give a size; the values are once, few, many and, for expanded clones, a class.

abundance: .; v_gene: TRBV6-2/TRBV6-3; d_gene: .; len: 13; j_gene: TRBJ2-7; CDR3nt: TGTGCCAGCAGTTACAGAGGGGGGGACGAGCAGTACTTC; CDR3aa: CASSYRGGDEQYF
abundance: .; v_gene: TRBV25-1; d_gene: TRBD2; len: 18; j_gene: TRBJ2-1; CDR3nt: TGTGCCAGCAGTGACCACCGGGGGCGGGGACTAGAGTTACATGAGCAGTTCTTC; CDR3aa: CASSDHRGRGLELHEQFF
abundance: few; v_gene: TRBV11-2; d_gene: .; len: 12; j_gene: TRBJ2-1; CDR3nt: TGTGCCAGCAGCTCGGGGGGCTATGAGCAGTTCTTC; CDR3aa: CASSSGGYEQFF
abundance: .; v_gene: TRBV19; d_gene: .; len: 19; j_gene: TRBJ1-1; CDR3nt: TGTGCCAGTAGTACGGAACTCTCCCCCCTCAGGGCGTCGAACACTGAAGCTTTCTTT; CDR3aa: CASSTELSPLRASNTEAFF
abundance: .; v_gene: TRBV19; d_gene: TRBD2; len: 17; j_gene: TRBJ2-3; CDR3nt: TGTGCCAGTAGTACGGGACTAGCGGGGGGGAGCACAGATACGCAGTATTTT; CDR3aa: CASSTGLAGGSTDTQYF
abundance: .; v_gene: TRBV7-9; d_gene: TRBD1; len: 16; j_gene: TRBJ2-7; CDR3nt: TGTGCCAGCAGTGTCCCTCCGGGACAGGGGAACTACGAGCAGTACTTC; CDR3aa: CASSVPPGQGNYEQYF
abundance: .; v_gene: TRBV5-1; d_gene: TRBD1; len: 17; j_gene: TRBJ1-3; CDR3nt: TGCGCCAGCAGGTGGCGGGACAGGGCCCCCCGTGGAAACACCATATATTTT; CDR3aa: CASRWRDRAPRGNTIYF
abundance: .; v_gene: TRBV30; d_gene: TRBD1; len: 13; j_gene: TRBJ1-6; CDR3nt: TGTGCCTGGGGACAGGGTAGGAATTCACCCCTCCACTTT; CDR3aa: CAWGQGRNSPLHF
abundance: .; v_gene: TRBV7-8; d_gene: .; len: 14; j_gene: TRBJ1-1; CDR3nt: TGTGCCAGCAGCTTAGCCAGAACTACCACTGAAGCTTTCTTT; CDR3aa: CASSLARTTTEAFF
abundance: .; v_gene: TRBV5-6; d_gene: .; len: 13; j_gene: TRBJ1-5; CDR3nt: TGTGCCAGCAGCACGACAGGCAATCAGCCCCAGCATTTT; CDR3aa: CASSTTGNQPQHF
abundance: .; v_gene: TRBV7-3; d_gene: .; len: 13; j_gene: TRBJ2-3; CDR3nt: TGTGCCAGCAGCCCAGGGAGCACAGATACGCAGTATTTT; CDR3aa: CASSPGSTDTQYF
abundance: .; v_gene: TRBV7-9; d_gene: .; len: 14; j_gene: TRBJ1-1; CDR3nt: TGTGCCAGCAGCTTTCGGACAGAGAACACTGAAGCTTTCTTT; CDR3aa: CASSFRTENTEAFF
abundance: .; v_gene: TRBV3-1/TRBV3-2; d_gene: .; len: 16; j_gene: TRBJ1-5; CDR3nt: TGTGCCAGCAGCCAAGCAAGGGGGGGTAGCAATCAGCCCCAGCATTTT; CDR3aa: CASSQARGGSNQPQHF
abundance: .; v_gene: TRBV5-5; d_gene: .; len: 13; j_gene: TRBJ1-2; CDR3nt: TGTGCCAGCAGCTTCGCCCGGGACATGATTTCTGCCTTC; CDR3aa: CASSFARDMISAF
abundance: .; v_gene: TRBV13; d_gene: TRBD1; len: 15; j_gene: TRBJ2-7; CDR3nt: TGTGCCAGCAGCAAGGAGGGACAGGGCCCCTACGAGCAGTACTTC; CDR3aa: CASSKEGQGPYEQYF
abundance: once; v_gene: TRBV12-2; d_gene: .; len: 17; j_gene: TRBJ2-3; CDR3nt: TGTGCAAGTCGCCCACGAGAGGGGGCTATTGGCACAGATACGCAGTATTTT; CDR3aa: CASRPREGAIGTDTQYF
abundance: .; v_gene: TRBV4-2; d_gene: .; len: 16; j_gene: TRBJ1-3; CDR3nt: TGTGCCAGCAGCCAAGATTCTCAGGGCATCGGAAACACCATATATTTT; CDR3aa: CASSQDSQGIGNTIYF
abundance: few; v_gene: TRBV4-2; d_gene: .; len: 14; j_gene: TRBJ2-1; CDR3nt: TGTGCCAGCAGCCAAGATGGCCTAGTCAATGAGCAGTTCTTC; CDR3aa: CASSQDGLVNEQFF
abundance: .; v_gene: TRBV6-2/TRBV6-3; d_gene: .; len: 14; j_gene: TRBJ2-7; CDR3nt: TGTGCCAGCAGTTACCTCGATCTTCGGGGAGAGCAGTACTTC; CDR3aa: CASSYLDLRGEQYF
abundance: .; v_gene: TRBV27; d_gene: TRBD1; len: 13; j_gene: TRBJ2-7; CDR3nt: TGTGCCAGCAGCCGTGACAGGGACAACGAGCAGTACTTC; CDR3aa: CASSRDRDNEQYF
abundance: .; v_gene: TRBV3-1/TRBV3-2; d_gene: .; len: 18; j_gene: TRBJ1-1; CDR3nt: TGTGCCAGCAGCCAAGATCGGGGCCCGGGTTTGGGGGGCACTGAAGCTTTCTTT; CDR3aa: CASSQDRGPGLGGTEAFF
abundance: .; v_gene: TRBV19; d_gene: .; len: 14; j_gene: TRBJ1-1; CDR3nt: TGTGCCAGTAGTATAAGAGGGAGCGTGACTGAAGCTTTCTTT; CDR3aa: CASSIRGSVTEAFF
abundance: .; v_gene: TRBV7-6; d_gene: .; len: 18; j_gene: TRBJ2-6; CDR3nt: TGTGCCAGCAGCTTAGAAAAGAGACAGCCCTCTGGGGCCAACGTCCTGACTTTC; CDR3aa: CASSLEKRQPSGANVLTF
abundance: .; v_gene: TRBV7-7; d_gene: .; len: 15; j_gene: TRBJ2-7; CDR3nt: TGTGCCAGCAGCTCCCAGACAGGCTCCTCCTACGAGCAGTACTTC; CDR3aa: CASSSQTGSSYEQYF
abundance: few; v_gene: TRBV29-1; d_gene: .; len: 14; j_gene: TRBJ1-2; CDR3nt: TGCAGCGTACCGGGACTCCCAACAAACTATGGCTACACCTTC; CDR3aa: CSVPGLPTNYGYTF
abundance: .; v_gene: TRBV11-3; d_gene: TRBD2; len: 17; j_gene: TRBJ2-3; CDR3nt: TGTGCCAGCAGCCACGGCCTAGCGGAGCCTTTCACAGATACGCAGTATTTT; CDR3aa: CASSHGLAEPFTDTQYF
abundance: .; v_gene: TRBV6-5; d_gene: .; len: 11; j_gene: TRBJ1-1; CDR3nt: TGTGCCAGCGCCCGAGGGACTGAAGCTTTCTTT; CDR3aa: CASARGTEAFF
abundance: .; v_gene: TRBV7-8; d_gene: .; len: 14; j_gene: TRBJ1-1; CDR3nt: TGTGCCAGCAGACACCACAGGGTTTCGTCGCGAGCTTTCTTT; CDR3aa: CASRHHRVSSRAFF
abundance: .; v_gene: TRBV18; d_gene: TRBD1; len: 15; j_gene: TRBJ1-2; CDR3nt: TGTGCCAGCTCACCACCGTCCAGGGGGAGCTATGGCTACACCTTC; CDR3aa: CASSPPSRGSYGYTF
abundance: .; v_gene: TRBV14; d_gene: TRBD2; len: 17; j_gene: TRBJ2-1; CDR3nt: TGTGCCAGCAGCCAAGATTTCCGGACTAGCGCTTACAATGAGCAGTTCTTC; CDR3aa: CASSQDFRTSAYNEQFF
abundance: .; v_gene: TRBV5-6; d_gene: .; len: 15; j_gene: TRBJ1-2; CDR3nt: TGTGCCAGCAGCTTTAAAGGCTCGGGACACACCTTTTACACCTTC; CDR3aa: CASSFKGSGHTFYTF
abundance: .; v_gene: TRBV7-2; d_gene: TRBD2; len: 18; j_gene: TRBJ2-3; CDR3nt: TGTGCCAGCAGCTTAGCAGGACTAGCGGGAGGGGGGACAGATACGCAGTATTTT; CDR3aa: CASSLAGLAGGGTDTQYF
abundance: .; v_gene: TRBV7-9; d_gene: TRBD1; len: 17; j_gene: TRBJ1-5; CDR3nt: TGTGCCAGCAGCCCGGAACCGGGACAGGGACCACAGCAGCCCCAGCATTTT; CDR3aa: CASSPEPGQGPQQPQHF
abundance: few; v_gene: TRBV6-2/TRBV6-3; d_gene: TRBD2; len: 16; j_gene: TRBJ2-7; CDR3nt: TGTGCCAGCAGTCTCTCCCGGACTAGCGGGAGCTACGAGCAGTACTTC; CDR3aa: CASSLSRTSGSYEQYF
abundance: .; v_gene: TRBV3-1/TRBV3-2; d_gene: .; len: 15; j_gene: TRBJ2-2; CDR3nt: TGTGCCAGCAGCCTTGGGGGGGCGCGTACCGGGGAGCTGTTTTTT; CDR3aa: CASSLGGARTGELFF
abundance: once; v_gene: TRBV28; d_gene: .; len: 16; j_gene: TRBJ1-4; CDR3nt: TGTGCCAGCAGTTTAGGGGGAGGGGCGCTTTATGAAAAACTGTTTTTT; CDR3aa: CASSLGGGALYEKLFF
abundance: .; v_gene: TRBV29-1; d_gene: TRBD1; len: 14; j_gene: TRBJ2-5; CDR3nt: TGCAGCGGCACCACCGGGACAGGCTCTGGGACCCAGTACTTC; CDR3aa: CSGTTGTGSGTQYF
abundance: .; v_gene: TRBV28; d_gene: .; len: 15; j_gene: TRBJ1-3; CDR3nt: TGTGCCAGCAGTACGGGACTCTACTCTGGAAACACCATATATTTT; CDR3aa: CASSTGLYSGNTIYF
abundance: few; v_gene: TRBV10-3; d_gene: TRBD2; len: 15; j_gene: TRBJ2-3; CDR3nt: TGTGCCATCAGTGGCGGACTAGCCCTTACAGATACGCAGTATTTT; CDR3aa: CAISGGLALTDTQYF
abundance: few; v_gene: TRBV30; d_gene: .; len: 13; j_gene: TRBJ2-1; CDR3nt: TGTGCCTGGGGCACCGGACTCTACAATGAGCAGTTCTTC; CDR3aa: CAWGTGLYNEQFF
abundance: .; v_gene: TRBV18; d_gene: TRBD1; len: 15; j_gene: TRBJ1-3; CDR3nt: TGTGCCAGCTCACCACCGGGGACAGCTGGAAACACCATATATTTT; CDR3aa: CASSPPGTAGNTIYF
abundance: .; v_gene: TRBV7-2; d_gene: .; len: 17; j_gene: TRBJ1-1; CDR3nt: TGTGCCAGCAGCTTAGAGGGCAGACGTCAGCGGGACACTGAAGCTTTCTTT; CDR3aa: CASSLEGRRQRDTEAFF
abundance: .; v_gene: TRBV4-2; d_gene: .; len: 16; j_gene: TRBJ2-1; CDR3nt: TGTGCCAGCAGCCCCCGGGGTAGCGGACCCTACAATGAGCAGTTCTTC; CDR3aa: CASSPRGSGPYNEQFF
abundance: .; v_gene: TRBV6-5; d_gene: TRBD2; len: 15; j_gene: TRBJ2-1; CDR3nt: TGTGCCAGCAGTCATAGCGGGAGTTTCCACAATGAGCAGTTCTTC; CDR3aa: CASSHSGSFHNEQFF
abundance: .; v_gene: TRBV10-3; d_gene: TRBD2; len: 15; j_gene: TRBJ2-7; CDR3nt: TGTGCCATCAGTGAGTCGGCTAGCGGGCCGTACGAGCAGTACTTC; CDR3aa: CAISESASGPYEQYF